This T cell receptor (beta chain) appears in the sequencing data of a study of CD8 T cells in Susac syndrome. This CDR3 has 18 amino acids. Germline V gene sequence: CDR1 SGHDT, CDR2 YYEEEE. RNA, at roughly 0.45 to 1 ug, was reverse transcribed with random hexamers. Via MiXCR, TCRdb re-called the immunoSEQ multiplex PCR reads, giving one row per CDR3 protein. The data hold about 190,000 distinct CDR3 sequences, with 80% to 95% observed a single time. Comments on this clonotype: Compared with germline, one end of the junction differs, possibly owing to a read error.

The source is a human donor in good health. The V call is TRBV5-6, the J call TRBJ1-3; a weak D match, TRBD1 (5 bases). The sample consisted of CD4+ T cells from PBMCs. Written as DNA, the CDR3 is TGTGCCAGCAGCTTCCGGGACGGCTATTTTCACTCTGAAAACACCATATATTTT. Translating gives CASSFRDGYFHSENTIYF.